The clone carrying this TCR beta chain was seen only once. The sample is drawn from a study of blood T cell repertoires in COVID-19. On the study more broadly: The analysed material was cDNA or gDNA that came from T cells, B-cell-depleted T cells, or PBMCs.

TCRdb's table, derived via immunoSEQ multiplex PCR, lists solely in-frame clones and lacks some. There are around 200,000 clones in the sample; 70% to 90% occur only once, and approximately 0.8% lies in the top ten. Participants were aged roughly 18 to 90 years, lived in around 25 US areas, and enrolled virtually. Researchers sorted participants into cohorts using their self-reported clinical history. The length of the CDR3 is 16 residues. The ends lost 2 bases at V and 7 bases at J; junction bases unmatched: 5. CDR1 is KGHDR and CDR2 is SFDVKD in the germline V gene. This TCR came from a woman between 18 and 29 years old who had recovered from COVID-19. The source material was PBMCs or T cells enriched from blood (not recorded which). This chain links TRBV24-1 with TRBJ2-7; TRBD2 agrees at 15 bases. CDR3 sequence: CATSDSGLAGGGEQYF. CDR3 DNA sequence: TGTGCCACCAGTGATTCGGGACTAGCGGGAGGTGGTGAGCAGTACTTC.